This T cell receptor (beta chain) was observed in a study of blood T cell repertoires in COVID-19. Study context: Sites across the United States, Italy and Spain contributed samples from acute and convalescent COVID-19. PBMCs, B-cell-depleted T cells, or T cells provided the cDNA or gDNA that made up the material.

This clone appeared a single time. Authors' processing steps: Estimated nucleated cell counts came from reference gene primer amplification. Sequencing was performed with immunoSEQ multiplex PCR; in TCRdb, only in-frame clones are kept and a portion is missing. The DNA was the basis for D and trimming; V, J and clone size are from that table. The sample has 160,000 or so clones; about 85% are singletons. The CDR3 consists of 14 residues. The germline V gene has CDR1 SGDLS and CDR2 YYNGEE. V trimming: 0 bases; J trimming: 5 bases; junction bases outside the gene matches: 5. The chain is built from TRBV9 and TRBJ2-7; 7 bases match TRBD1. The clonotype was recovered from a woman between 65 and 79 years old with acute or convalescent COVID-19. The material sequenced was peripheral blood. The CDR3 DNA sequence: TGTGCCAGCAGCGTAGGGACAGGAAGAGACGAGCAGTACTTC. This translates into CASSVGTGRDEQYF.